A single sample gave rise to the 15 T cell receptor beta chains below, sequenced in a study of shared clonotypes between healthy human individuals. TCRdb's table, derived via immunoSEQ multiplex PCR, lists solely in-frame clones and lacks some. Of fewer than 850,000 clones in the sample, about three quarters were seen once. Sequencing was performed on memory CD4+ T cells sorted from blood. Subset indicated: CD45RA-negative fraction. Receptor source: a woman in her twenties or thirties in good health.

This clone was seen many times. The V gene is TRBV5-1, the J gene TRBJ1-2; D remains unclear. From germline, CDR1 is SGHRS and CDR2 YFSETQ. The CDR3 is made up of 13 amino acids. V dropped 0 bases and J dropped 8 bases, with 11 bases sitting between them. The DNA of the CDR3 is TGCGCCAGCAGCTTGGGAACGGCCGCAGGCTACACCTTC. This encodes CASSLGTAAGYTF.

This clone was recorded a few times. The rearrangement uses TRBV6-4 and TRBJ1-1, with D uncertain. The CDR3 is 12 residues long. Germline assignment: CDR1 MRHNA and CDR2 SNTAGT. V was cut by 4 bases and J by 4 bases, with 7 bases left in between. CDR3 sequence: CASSGSSTEAFF. DNA of the CDR3: TGTGCCAGCAGTGGTTCTAGCACTGAAGCTTTCTTT.

V usage is TRBV19 and J usage is TRBJ2-7; the match to TRBD2 covers 7 bases. The CDR3 covers 18 residues. Trimming cost V 5 bases and J 3 bases; bases outside gene matches: 19. Germline V gene lookup returns CDR1 LNHDA and CDR2 SQIVND (reference sequence). The CDR3 is CASSPYFFLAGEVYEQYF. The CDR3 DNA reads TGTGCCAGTAGTCCCTATTTCTTTCTGGCGGGAGAGGTCTACGAGCAGTACTTC.

The rearrangement uses TRBV5-1 and TRBJ1-3; D gene ambiguous. The CDR3 is made up of 14 amino acids. Germline CDR1 SGHRS, CDR2 YFSETQ. The ends were cut back, 0 bases at V and 4 bases at J, with 8 bases in the middle. CDR3 nucleotides: TGCGCCAGCAGCTTGGCGTCGGAGGGAAACACCATATATTTT. It translates to CASSLASEGNTIYF.

This sequence joins TRBV30 and TRBJ1-2; weak D call: TRBD1 (5 bases). Trimming removed 4 bases at V and 6 bases at J, with 12 bases between. CDR1 and CDR2 (germline): GTSNPN, SVGIG (reference sequence). The CDR3 runs to 12 residues. CDR3 amino acids: CAWKPTVHGYTF. The CDR3 region has the DNA TGTGCCTGGAAACCGACAGTCCATGGCTACACCTTC.

Note on this clone: This sample also contains other DNA sequences that code for the same CDR3. The V call is TRBV18, the J call TRBJ1-4; D perhaps matches TRBD1 (5 bases). CDR1 is KGHSH, CDR2 LQKENI, per germline. Deletions cut 3 bases from V and 0 bases from J, with 5 bases between. The CDR3 is 14 amino acids. The CDR3 protein is CASSPGATNEKLFF. The CDR3 bases are TGTGCCAGCTCACCGGGGGCAACTAATGAAAAACTGTTTTTT. The full variable domain, completed using reference TRBV18 and TRBJ1-4, is NAGVMQNPRHLVRRRGQEARLRCSPMKGHSHVYWYRQLPEEGLKFMVYLQKENIIDESGMPKERFSAEFPKEGPSILRIQQVVRGDSAAYFCASSPGATNEKLFFGSGTQLSVL.

The CDR3 sequence is CASSQAGLVGPEQYF. The CDR3 nucleotides are TGTGCCAGCAGCCAAGCCGGACTAGTGGGTCCCGAGCAGTACTTC. The chain joins TRBV4-2 to TRBJ2-7, with 7 bases lining up with TRBD2. The trim removed 1 base at V and 6 bases at J, leaving 9 bases unmatched. CDR3 length: 15 residues. Germline V gene data show CDR1 as LGHNA and CDR2 as YNFKEQ.

The genes are TRBV19 and TRBJ2-7; the D is unclear. The V gene's germline CDR1 is LNHDA and CDR2 SQIVND (reference sequence). Trimming took off 3 bases at V and 2 bases at J, with 8 bases between the two ends. The CDR3 consists of 13 residues. DNA of the CDR3: TGTGCCAGTAGTATTCAAACTCCCTACGAGCAGTACTTC. Its translation: CASSIQTPYEQYF.

On this clone: The sample contains more than one DNA sequence encoding this CDR3. V is TRBV7-9 and J is TRBJ1-1; D is possibly TRBD1 (5 bases). The CDR3 consists of 14 residues. Germline CDR1 reads SEHNR; CDR2 reads FQNEAQ (reference sequence). Trimming left V 1 base short and J 1 base short, with 7 bases between. CDR3 DNA: TGTGCCAGCAGCTTAGGGCAGGGGAACACTGAAGCTTTCTTT. This encodes CASSLGQGNTEAFF.

The chain links TRBV7-9 to TRBJ1-1, with D uncertain. V gave up 5 bases and J gave up 3 bases, with 16 bases separating them. Germline lookup yields CDR1 SEHNR and CDR2 FQNEAQ (reference sequence). CDR3 length equals 15 residues. CDR3 coding DNA: TGTGCCAGCAGCCTGATGGAGGTAGAGGACACTGAAGCTTTCTTT. Residues: CASSLMEVEDTEAFF.

This clone was seen a few times. V and J are TRBV7-2 and TRBJ1-1; tentative D call: TRBD1 (6 bases). The CDR3 covers 15 residues. V shed 5 bases and J shed 2 bases, with 15 bases lying between them. Germline CDR1 is SGHTA and CDR2 is FQGNSA. CDR3 amino acids: CASSPAGTPNTEAFF. DNA of the CDR3: TGTGCCAGCAGCCCAGCTGGGACACCTAACACTGAAGCTTTCTTT.

The gene calls are TRBV7-8 and TRBJ2-2; D call uncertain. V lost 5 bases and J lost 6, with 10 bases in between. The germline V gene encodes CDR1 SGHVS and CDR2 FQNEAQ. CDR3 length: 13 amino acids. The CDR3 spells CASSKLDAGELFF. CDR3 bases: TGTGCCAGCAGCAAGCTAGATGCCGGGGAGCTGTTTTTT.

CDR3 amino acids: CASSPIGTGGDSYYEQYF. CDR3 bases: TGTGCCAGCTCACCTATTGGGACAGGGGGGGACTCGTACTACGAGCAGTACTTC. The rearrangement links TRBV18 to TRBJ2-7, with TRBD1 matching 11 bases. Per the germline V gene, CDR1 is KGHSH and CDR2 is LQKENI. CDR3 size: 18 residues. Unmatched junction bases numbered 13, after V lost 3 bases and J lost 3 bases.

This clone has just a few counts. The rearrangement links TRBV10-3 to TRBJ1-2; D is possibly TRBD1 (6 bases). Germline V gene sequence: CDR1 ENHRY, CDR2 SYGVKD. This CDR3 is built from 14 residues. The V end lost 11 bases, the J end lost 0 bases, and 16 bases lay between the germline ends. The CDR3 DNA is TGTGCCTCCCGATCAGGGGAGACTAACTATGGCTACACCTTC. Translated: CASRSGETNYGYTF.

This clone has more than one count but fewer than ten. The gene calls are TRBV12-5 and TRBJ1-5, with 7 positions matching TRBD1. The CDR3 loop spans 13 amino acids. Germline V gene sequence: CDR1 LGHNT, CDR2 FRNRAP. V trimming: 7 bases; J trimming: 4 bases; junction bases outside the gene matches: 4. In nucleotides, the CDR3 is TGTGCTAGTGCTACGACAGGGAATCAGCCCCAGCATTTT. It encodes CASATTGNQPQHF.